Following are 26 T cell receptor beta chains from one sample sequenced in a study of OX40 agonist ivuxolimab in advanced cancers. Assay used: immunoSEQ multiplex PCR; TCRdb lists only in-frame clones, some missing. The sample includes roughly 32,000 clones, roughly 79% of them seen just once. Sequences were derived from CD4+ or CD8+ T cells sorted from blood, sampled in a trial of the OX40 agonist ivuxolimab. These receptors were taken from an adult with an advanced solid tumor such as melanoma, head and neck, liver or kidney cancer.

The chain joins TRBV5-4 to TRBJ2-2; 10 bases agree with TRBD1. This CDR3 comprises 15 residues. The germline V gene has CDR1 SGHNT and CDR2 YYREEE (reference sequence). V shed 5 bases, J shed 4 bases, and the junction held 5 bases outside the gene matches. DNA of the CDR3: TGTGCCAGCAGGCGACAGGGGGCGGTCACCGGGGAGCTGTTTTTT. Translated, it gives CASRRQGAVTGELFF.

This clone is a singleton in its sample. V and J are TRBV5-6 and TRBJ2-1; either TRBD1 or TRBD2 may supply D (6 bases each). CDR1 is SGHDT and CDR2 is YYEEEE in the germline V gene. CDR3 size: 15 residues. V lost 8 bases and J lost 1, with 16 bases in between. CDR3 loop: CASAGGGVSYNEQFF. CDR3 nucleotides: TGTGCCAGTGCCGGGGGCGGGGTATCCTACAATGAGCAGTTCTTC.

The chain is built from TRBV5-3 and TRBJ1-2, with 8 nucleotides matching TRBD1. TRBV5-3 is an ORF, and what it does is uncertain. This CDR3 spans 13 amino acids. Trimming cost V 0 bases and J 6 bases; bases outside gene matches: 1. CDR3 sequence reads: CARSLAGGDGYTF. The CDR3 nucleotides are TGTGCCAGAAGCTTGGCAGGGGGCGATGGCTACACCTTC.

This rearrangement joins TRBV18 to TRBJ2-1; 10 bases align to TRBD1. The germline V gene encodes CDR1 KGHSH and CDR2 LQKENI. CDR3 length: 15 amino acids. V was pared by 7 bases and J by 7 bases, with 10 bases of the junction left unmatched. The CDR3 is CASYETGTGENEQFF. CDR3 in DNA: TGTGCCAGCTACGAAACCGGGACAGGGGAGAATGAGCAGTTCTTC.

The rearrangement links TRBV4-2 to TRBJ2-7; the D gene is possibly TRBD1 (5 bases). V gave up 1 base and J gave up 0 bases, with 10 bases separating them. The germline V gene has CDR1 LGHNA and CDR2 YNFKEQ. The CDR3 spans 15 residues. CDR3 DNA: TGTGCCAGCAGCCAAGGTCGTGACAGCTCCTACGAGCAGTACTTC. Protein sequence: CASSQGRDSSYEQYF.

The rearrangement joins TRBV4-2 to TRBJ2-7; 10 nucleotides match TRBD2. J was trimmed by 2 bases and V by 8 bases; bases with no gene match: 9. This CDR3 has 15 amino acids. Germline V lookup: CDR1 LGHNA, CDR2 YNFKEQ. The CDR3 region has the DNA TGTGCCAGCTCCGAGCGGGGGGGGTTCACCTACGAGCAGTACTTC. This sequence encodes CASSERGGFTYEQYF.

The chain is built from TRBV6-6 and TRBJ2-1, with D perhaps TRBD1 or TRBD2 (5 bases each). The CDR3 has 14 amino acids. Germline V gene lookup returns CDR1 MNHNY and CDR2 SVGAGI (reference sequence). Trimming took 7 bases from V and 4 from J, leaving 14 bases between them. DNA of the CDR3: TGTGCCAGCACATGGAGAGGGGTGTACAATGAGCAGTTCTTC. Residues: CASTWRGVYNEQFF.

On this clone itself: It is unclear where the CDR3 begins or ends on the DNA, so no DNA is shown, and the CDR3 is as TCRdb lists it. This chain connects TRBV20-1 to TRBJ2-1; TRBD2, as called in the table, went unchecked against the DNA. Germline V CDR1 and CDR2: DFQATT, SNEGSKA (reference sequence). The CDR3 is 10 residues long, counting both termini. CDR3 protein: CSAVAGGTVF.

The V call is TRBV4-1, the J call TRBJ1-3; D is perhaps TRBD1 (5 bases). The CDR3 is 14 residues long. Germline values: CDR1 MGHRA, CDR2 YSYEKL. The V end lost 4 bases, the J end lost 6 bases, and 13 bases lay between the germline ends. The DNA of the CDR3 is TGCGCCAGCAGCCTCGGGGGGGTCTCAAACACCATATATTTT. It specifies CASSLGGVSNTIYF.

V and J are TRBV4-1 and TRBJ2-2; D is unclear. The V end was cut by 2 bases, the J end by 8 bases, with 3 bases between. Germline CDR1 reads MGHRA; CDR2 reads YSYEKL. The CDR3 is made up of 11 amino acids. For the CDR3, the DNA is TGCGCCAGCAGCCAAAGAGGGGAGCTGTTTTTT. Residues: CASSQRGELFF.

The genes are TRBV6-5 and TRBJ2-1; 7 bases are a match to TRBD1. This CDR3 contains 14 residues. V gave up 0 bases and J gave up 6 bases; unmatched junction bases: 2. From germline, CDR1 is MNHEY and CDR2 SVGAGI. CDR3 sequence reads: CASSYSSGGNEQFF. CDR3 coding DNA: TGTGCCAGCAGTTACTCGTCAGGGGGCAATGAGCAGTTCTTC.

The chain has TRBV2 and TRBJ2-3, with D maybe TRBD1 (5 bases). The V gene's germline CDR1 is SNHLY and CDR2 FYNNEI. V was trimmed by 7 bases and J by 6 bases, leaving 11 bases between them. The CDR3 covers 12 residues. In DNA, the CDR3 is TGTGCCAGCACCGCCAGGGCTGATACGCAGTATTTT. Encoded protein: CASTARADTQYF.

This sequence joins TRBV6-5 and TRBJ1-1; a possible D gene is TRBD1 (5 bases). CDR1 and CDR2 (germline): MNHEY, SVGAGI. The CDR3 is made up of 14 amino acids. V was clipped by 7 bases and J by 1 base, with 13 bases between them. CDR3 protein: CASMGGRSNTEAFF. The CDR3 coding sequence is TGTGCCAGCATGGGGGGGAGGTCGAACACTGAAGCTTTCTTT.

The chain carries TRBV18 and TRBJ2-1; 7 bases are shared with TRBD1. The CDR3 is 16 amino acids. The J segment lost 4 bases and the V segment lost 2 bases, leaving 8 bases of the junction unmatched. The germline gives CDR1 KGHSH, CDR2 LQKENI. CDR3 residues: CASSPTLDRRYNEQFF. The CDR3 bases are TGTGCCAGCTCACCAACGCTGGACAGGCGATACAATGAGCAGTTCTTC.

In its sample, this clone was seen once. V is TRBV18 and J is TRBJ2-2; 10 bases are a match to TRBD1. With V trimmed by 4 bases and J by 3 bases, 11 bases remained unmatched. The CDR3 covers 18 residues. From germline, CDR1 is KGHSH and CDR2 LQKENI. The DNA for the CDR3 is TGTGCCAGCTCACTCCGACAGGGGGCAGGACTAGACACCGGGGAGCTGTTTTTT. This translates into CASSLRQGAGLDTGELFF.

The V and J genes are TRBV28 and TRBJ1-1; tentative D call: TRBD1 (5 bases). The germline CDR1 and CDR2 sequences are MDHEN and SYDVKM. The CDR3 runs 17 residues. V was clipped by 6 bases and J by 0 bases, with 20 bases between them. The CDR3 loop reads CASRPPGTISLNTEAFF. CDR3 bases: TGTGCCAGCAGACCCCCCGGGACGATTAGTCTGAACACTGAAGCTTTCTTT.

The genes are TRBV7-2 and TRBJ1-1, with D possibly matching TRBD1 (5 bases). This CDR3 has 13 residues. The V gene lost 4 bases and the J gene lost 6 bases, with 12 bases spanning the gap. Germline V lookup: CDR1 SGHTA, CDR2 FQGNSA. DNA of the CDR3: TGTGCCAGCAGCTCAGGGCGGCGGGCTGAAGCTTTCTTT. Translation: CASSSGRRAEAFF.

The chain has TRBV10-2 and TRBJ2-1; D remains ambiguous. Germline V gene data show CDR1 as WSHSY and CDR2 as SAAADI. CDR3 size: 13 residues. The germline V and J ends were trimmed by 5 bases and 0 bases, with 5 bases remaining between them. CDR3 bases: TGCGCCAGCAGTCAGAGCTCCTACAATGAGCAGTTCTTC. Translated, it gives CASSQSSYNEQFF.

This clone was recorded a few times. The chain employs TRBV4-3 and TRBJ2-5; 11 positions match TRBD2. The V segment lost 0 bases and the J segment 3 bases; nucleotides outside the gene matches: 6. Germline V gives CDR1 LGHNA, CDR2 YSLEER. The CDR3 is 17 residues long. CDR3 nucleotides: TGCGCCAGCAGCCAAGATGCTCTAGCGGGAGGTAAAGAGACCCAGTACTTC. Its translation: CASSQDALAGGKETQYF.

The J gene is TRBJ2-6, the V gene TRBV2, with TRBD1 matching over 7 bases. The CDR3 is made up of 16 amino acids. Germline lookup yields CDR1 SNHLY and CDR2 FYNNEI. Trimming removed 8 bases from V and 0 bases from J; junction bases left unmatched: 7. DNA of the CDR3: TGTGCCAGCGTGCGACAGGGTTACTCTGGGGCCAACGTCCTGACTTTC. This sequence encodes CASVRQGYSGANVLTF.

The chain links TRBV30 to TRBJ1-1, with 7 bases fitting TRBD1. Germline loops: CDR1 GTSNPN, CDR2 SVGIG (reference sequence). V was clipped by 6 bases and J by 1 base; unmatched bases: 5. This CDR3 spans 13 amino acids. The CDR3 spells CACDRVENTEAFF. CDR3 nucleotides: TGTGCCTGTGACAGGGTAGAGAACACTGAAGCTTTCTTT.

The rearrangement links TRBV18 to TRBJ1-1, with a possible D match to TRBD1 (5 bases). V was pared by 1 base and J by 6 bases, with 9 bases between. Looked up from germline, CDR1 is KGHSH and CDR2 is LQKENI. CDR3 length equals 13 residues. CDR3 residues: CASSPQGGAEAFF. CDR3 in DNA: TGTGCCAGCTCACCACAGGGAGGGGCTGAAGCTTTCTTT.

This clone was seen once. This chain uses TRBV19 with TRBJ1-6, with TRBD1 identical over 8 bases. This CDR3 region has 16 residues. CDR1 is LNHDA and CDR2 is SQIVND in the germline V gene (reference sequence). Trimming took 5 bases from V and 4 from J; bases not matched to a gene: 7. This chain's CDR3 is CASSVTGTGYNSPLHF. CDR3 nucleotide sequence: TGTGCCAGTAGTGTCACCGGGACAGGTTATAATTCACCCCTCCACTTT.

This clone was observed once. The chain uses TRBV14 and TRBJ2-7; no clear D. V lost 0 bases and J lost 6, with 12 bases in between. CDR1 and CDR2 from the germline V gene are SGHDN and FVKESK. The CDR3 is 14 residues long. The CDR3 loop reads CASSQDARRVEQYF. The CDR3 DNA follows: TGTGCCAGCAGCCAAGATGCCCGACGGGTCGAGCAGTACTTC. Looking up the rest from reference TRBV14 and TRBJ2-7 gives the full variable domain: EAGVTQFPSHSVIEKGQTVTLRCDPISGHDNLYWYRRVMGKEIKFLLHFVKESKQDESGMPNNRFLAERTGGTYSTLKVQPAELEDSGVYFCASSQDARRVEQYFGPGTRLTVT.

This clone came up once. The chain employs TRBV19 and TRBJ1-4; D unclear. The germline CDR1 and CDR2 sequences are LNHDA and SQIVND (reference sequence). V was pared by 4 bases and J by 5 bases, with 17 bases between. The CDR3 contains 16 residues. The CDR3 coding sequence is TGTGCCAGTAGTAACCCTAGAGGACTGCTGAATGAAAAACTGTTTTTT. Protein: CASSNPRGLLNEKLFF.

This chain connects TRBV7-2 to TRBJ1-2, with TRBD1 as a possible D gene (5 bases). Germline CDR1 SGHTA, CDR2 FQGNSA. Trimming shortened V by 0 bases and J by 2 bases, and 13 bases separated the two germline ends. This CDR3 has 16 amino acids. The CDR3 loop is CASSLANRPYNYGYTF. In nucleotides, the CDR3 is TGTGCCAGCAGCTTAGCTAACAGGCCTTACAACTATGGCTACACCTTC.